Shown below are 29 T cell receptor beta chains from a single sample sequenced in a study of molecular identifiers for immune sequencing clone quantification. TCRdb re-called the PCR reads through MiXCR, storing one row per CDR3 protein. The sample carries about 640,000 distinct CDR3 sequences, roughly 21% recorded once. Sequencing was done on a sample of naive CD8+ T cells from blood, with Jurkat cell RNA spiked in. Subset meaning: FACS-sorted CD8+CD4-CCR7+CD45RA+ naive T cells. The source is a human donor in good health. Some libraries in this study had Jurkat cell RNA spiked in.

About this clonotype itself: One junction end does not reproduce the germline sequence, and a read error may be involved. The chain couples TRBV30 to TRBJ2-3, with a possible D match to TRBD1 (5 bases). The CDR3 has 13 amino acids. CDR1 is GTSNPN, CDR2 SVGIG, per germline (reference sequence). CDR3: CAWSRVTTGTQYF. CDR3 nucleotides: TGTGCCTGGAGTAGGGTGACCACAGGTACGCAGTATTTT.

This clonotype was seen many times. V is TRBV2 and J is TRBJ2-5, with D perhaps being TRBD1 or TRBD2 (5 bases each). V dropped 3 bases and J dropped 5 bases, with 22 bases sitting between them. The CDR3 covers 17 residues. From germline, CDR1 is SNHLY and CDR2 FYNNEI. This chain's CDR3 is CASSEGTRKRPVETQYF. CDR3 in DNA: TGTGCCAGCAGTGAGGGGACCCGAAAGCGTCCAGTCGAGACCCAGTACTTC.

V usage is TRBV11-2 and J usage is TRBJ2-7; 9 positions agree with TRBD2. The CDR3 is made up of 15 amino acids. The junction had 3 bases not matched to a gene; V was cut back by 0 bases and J by 3 bases. Germline values: CDR1 SGHAT, CDR2 FQNNGV. The chain's CDR3 is CASSLEKRGVYEQYF. In nucleotides, the CDR3 is TGTGCCAGCAGCTTAGAAAAGCGGGGGGTCTACGAGCAGTACTTC.

This clonotype was detected many times. V gene TRBV2 combines with J gene TRBJ2-7, with TRBD1 identical over 8 bases. V was clipped by 5 bases and J by 2 bases; unmatched bases: 8. Germline values: CDR1 SNHLY, CDR2 FYNNEI. The length of the CDR3 is 15 residues. The CDR3 sequence: CASSSTGGYPYEQYF. CDR3 bases: TGTGCCAGCAGTTCCACAGGGGGGTACCCCTACGAGCAGTACTTC.

This clonotype was counted many times. This sequence joins TRBV6-5 and TRBJ2-5; the D is unclear. Trimming left V 2 bases short and J 5 bases short, with 6 bases between. This CDR3 spans 12 amino acids. CDR1 is MNHEY and CDR2 is SVGAGI in the germline V gene. CDR3 nucleotides: TGTGCCAGCAGTTACGCTGGGGAGACCCAGTACTTC. Translation: CASSYAGETQYF.

To note about this clonotype: A much bigger clone sits one base away, suggesting this may be a read error. The J gene is TRBJ2-4, the V gene TRBV6-2 or TRBV6-3; D gene uncertain. V lost 7 bases and J 8 bases, leaving 15 bases between the germline ends. CDR3 length equals 13 residues. Germline lookup yields CDR1 MNHEY and CDR2 SVGEGT. Here the CDR3 reads CASNLFERDIQYF. CDR3 DNA sequence: TGTGCCAGCAATTTGTTCGAAAGGGACATTCAGTACTTC.

This clonotype occurred many times. The chain is built from TRBV29-1 and TRBJ2-1; D is perhaps TRBD2 (7 bases). This CDR3 has 14 amino acids. The germline V gene has CDR1 SQVTM and CDR2 ANQGSEA. V lost 3 bases and J 4 bases, leaving 13 bases between the germline ends. The CDR3: CSVDPGGPYNEQFF. The CDR3 nucleotides read TGCAGCGTTGATCCGGGGGGCCCATACAATGAGCAGTTCTTC.

This clonotype turned up a few times. The chain is built from TRBV19 and TRBJ1-4; D perhaps matches TRBD1 (6 bases). V lost 4 bases and J lost 8, with 14 bases in between. This CDR3 comprises 14 residues. Germline V lookup: CDR1 LNHDA, CDR2 SQIVND (reference sequence). For the CDR3, the DNA is TGTGCCAGTAGTACCGACAGGCTTAAGGAAAAACTGTTTTTT. This codes for CASSTDRLKEKLFF.

With regard to this clonotype: A much more abundant neighbour one base away suggests this may be a read error. This chain uses TRBV11-1 with TRBJ1-2, with unresolved D. CDR1 is SGHAT, CDR2 FQDESV, per germline (reference sequence). The CDR3 consists of 11 residues. Trimming left V 5 bases short and J 13 bases short, with 14 bases between. CDR3 coding DNA: TGTGCCAGCAGCCCAGCCCCCGATGGCACCTTC. Protein: CASSPAPDGTF.

As for this clonotype: A much larger clone is a single base away; this may be a read error. The J gene is TRBJ2-7, the V gene TRBV6-5; 10 nucleotides match TRBD2. The J segment lost 3 bases and the V segment lost 6 bases, leaving 5 bases of the junction unmatched. Looked up from germline, CDR1 is MNHEY and CDR2 is SVGAGI. The CDR3 is 14 amino acids. The CDR3 region has the DNA TGTGCCAGCAGAGGACTAGCGGAGATCTACGAGCAGTACTTC. Amino acids: CASRGLAEIYEQYF.

This clonotype occurred many times. The chain recombines TRBV20-1 with TRBJ1-3, with D uncertain. The germline V and J ends were trimmed by 6 bases and 1 base, with 13 bases remaining between them. Germline V lookup: CDR1 DFQATT, CDR2 SNEGSKA (reference sequence). This CDR3 has 14 residues. The CDR3 DNA sequence: TGCAGTGCCAAGAGAGGTCGTTCTGGAAACACCATATATTTT. This translates into CSAKRGRSGNTIYF.

This clonotype has at least ten counts. Being one base from a much bigger clone, this may be a read error. The chain recombines TRBV6-2 or TRBV6-3 with TRBJ2-7; 9 bases are a match to TRBD1. Germline V gene sequence: CDR1 MNHEY, CDR2 SVGEGT. V lost 2 bases, J lost 5 bases, and 1 base stayed unmatched. This CDR3 contains 13 residues. This CDR3 reads CASSYGTGNEQYF. The DNA for the CDR3 is TGTGCCAGCAGTTACGGGACAGGGAACGAGCAGTACTTC.

This clonotype was recorded many times. The rearrangement uses TRBV12-3 or TRBV12-4 and TRBJ1-6, with TRBD1 as a possible D gene (5 bases). Between the trimmed V and J ends, which lost 4 bases and 8 bases, there was a span of 21 bases. The CDR3 is 17 amino acids. CDR3 in amino acids: CASSSSRGGGEYSPLHF. The CDR3 region has the DNA TGTGCCAGCAGTTCCTCCCGGGGCGGTGGTGAATATTCACCCCTCCACTTT.

The V and J genes are TRBV9 and TRBJ2-1; 12 nucleotides agree with TRBD2. V shed 0 bases, J shed 5 bases, and the junction held 0 bases outside the gene matches. The CDR3 loop spans 15 amino acids. CDR1 is SGDLS and CDR2 is YYNGEE in the germline V gene. CDR3 in DNA: TGTGCCAGCAGCGTAGGGACTAGCGGGAACAATGAGCAGTTCTTC. It yields the protein CASSVGTSGNNEQFF.

The table lists this clonotype with many counts. This sequence joins TRBV25-1 and TRBJ2-7, with no clear D. V lost 3 bases and J lost 3, with 3 bases in between. The CDR3 is 11 residues long. Germline lookup yields CDR1 MGHDK and CDR2 SYGVNS. The CDR3 is CASSEVYEQYF. The CDR3 coding sequence is TGTGCCAGCAGTGAGGTCTACGAGCAGTACTTC.

In this sample, this clonotype turned up many times. CDR3 bases: TGTGCCAGCAGTTCAGTGGGGCTGGAGACCCAGTACTTC. Translated, it gives CASSSVGLETQYF. J is TRBJ2-5 and V is TRBV6-6; possible D gene TRBD1, 5 bases. The CDR3 spans 13 residues. CDR1 and CDR2 (germline): MNHNY, SVGAGI (reference sequence). V was clipped by 4 bases and J by 5 bases, with 11 bases between them.

The table lists this clonotype with many counts. The chain has TRBV6-6 and TRBJ1-5; 7 bases are shared with TRBD1. With 8 bases clipped from V and 0 bases from J, the junction kept 1 base outside the gene matches. The CDR3 spans 13 residues. Germline CDR1 reads MNHNY; CDR2 reads SVGAGI (reference sequence). As DNA, the CDR3 is TGTGCCAGCGGGACAGTTAGCAATCAGCCCCAGCATTTT. This sequence encodes CASGTVSNQPQHF.

This clonotype has ten or more counts. V usage is TRBV6-5 and J usage is TRBJ2-7; 12 bases agree with TRBD2. Trimming cost V 6 bases and J 6 bases; bases outside gene matches: 9. The CDR3 extends over 15 amino acids. Germline loops: CDR1 MNHEY, CDR2 SVGAGI. CDR3 sequence reads: CASRELAGGRVEQYF. The CDR3 DNA is TGTGCCAGCAGGGAACTAGCGGGAGGTAGGGTCGAGCAGTACTTC.

At least ten counts were recorded for this clonotype. J is TRBJ1-1 and V is TRBV7-9, with 7 bases matching TRBD1. J was trimmed by 8 bases and V by 4 bases; bases with no gene match: 4. This CDR3 comprises 12 residues. Germline V gene sequence: CDR1 SEHNR, CDR2 FQNEAQ (reference sequence). CDR3 residues: CASSSDRVEAFF. In DNA form, the CDR3 reads TGTGCCAGCAGCTCAGACAGGGTGGAAGCTTTCTTT.

Details on this clonotype: Being one base from a much bigger clone, this may be a read error. The chain combines TRBV30 with TRBJ2-3; 10 bases agree with TRBD2. From germline, CDR1 is GTSNPN and CDR2 SVGIG (reference sequence). The trim removed 5 bases at V and 4 bases at J, leaving 6 bases unmatched. The CDR3 is made up of 14 amino acids. The CDR3 protein is CAWGWTSGSDTQYF. The CDR3 DNA sequence: TGTGCCTGGGGCTGGACTAGCGGATCAGATACGCAGTATTTT. Variable domain in full (rest from reference TRBV30 and TRBJ2-3): SQTIHQWPATLVQPVGSPLSLECTVEGTSNPNLYWYRQAAGRGLQLLFYSVGIGQISSEVPQNLSASRPQDRQFILSSKKLLLSDSGFYLCAWGWTSGSDTQYFGPGTRLTVL.

This clonotype has a count of ten or more. The chain couples TRBV6-5 to TRBJ1-1, with TRBD1 identical over 8 bases. J was trimmed by 4 bases and V by 6 bases; bases with no gene match: 7. Germline V gene data show CDR1 as MNHEY and CDR2 as SVGAGI. The CDR3 has 14 amino acids. The CDR3: CASSHRGESTEAFF. The CDR3 DNA is TGTGCCAGCAGCCACAGGGGGGAAAGCACTGAAGCTTTCTTT.

The V and J genes are TRBV19 and TRBJ2-1; TRBD1 is a possible D gene (7 bases). V gave up 0 bases and J gave up 3 bases, with 18 bases separating them. This CDR3 comprises 18 residues. Germline CDR1 reads LNHDA; CDR2 reads SQIVND (reference sequence). CDR3 in amino acids: CASSIDVFGGQLYNEQFF. CDR3 DNA sequence: TGTGCCAGTAGTATAGATGTTTTCGGGGGACAGCTCTACAATGAGCAGTTCTTC.

This clonotype was picked up many times. V is TRBV5-4 and J is TRBJ1-5, with D possibly being TRBD1 (6 bases). CDR3 length equals 16 residues. With 0 bases removed from V and 0 bases from J, the gap between germline ends came to 10 bases. Germline V gene data show CDR1 as SGHNT and CDR2 as YYREEE (reference sequence). The CDR3 region is CASSLDGGHSNQPQHF. CDR3 nucleotides: TGTGCCAGCAGCTTGGATGGGGGGCATAGCAATCAGCCCCAGCATTTT.

In this sample, this clonotype turned up a few times. The chain carries TRBV6-6 and TRBJ1-2; 8 nucleotides line up with TRBD1. The germline CDR1 and CDR2 sequences are MNHNY and SVGAGI (reference sequence). The trim removed 6 bases at V and 8 bases at J, leaving 20 bases unmatched. The CDR3 contains 17 residues. This CDR3 reads CASRLPPGGDRGAGYTF. In nucleotides, the CDR3 is TGTGCCAGCAGGTTACCCCCGGGAGGTGACAGGGGCGCGGGCTACACCTTC.

The chain is built from TRBV20-1 and TRBJ2-7; the D gene could be TRBD1 or TRBD2 (5 bases each). The CDR3 extends over 12 amino acids. Germline lookup yields CDR1 DFQATT and CDR2 SNEGSKA (reference sequence). The CDR3 region is CSGTTPSYEQYF. CDR3 coding DNA: TGCAGCGGGACGACTCCTTCCTACGAGCAGTACTTC.

In regard to this clonotype: Since the CDR3 does not end with the conserved phenylalanine or tryptophan, this likely comes from a read error. The V and J genes are TRBV20-1 and TRBJ1-2; maybe TRBD1 (5 bases). The CDR3 has 13 amino acids. V was pared by 8 bases and J by 5 bases, with 18 bases between. Per the germline V gene, CDR1 is DFQATT and CDR2 is SNEGSKA (reference sequence). The CDR3 DNA follows: TGCAGTTCAACCTCCAGGGATGAATATGGCTACACCCTC. This translates into CSSTSRDEYGYTL.

The V gene is TRBV20-1, the J gene TRBJ2-5; possibly TRBD1 for D (5 bases). The CDR3 totals 14 residues. Germline CDR1 and CDR2: DFQATT and SNEGSKA (reference sequence). V was pared by 1 base and J by 1 base, with 10 bases between. The CDR3 loop is CSARVAGSQETQYF. CDR3 DNA: TGCAGTGCTAGAGTAGCAGGGTCCCAAGAGACCCAGTACTTC.

A note on this clonotype: At one end the junction does not follow the germline gene, possibly because of a read error. The genes are TRBV20-1 and TRBJ2-1, with 8 bases aligning to TRBD2. The length of the CDR3 is 15 residues. Germline V gene sequence: CDR1 DFQATT, CDR2 SNEGSKA (reference sequence). The CDR3 DNA reads TGCGGTGCTAGGGGAACTAGCGGAGACTACAATGAGCAGTTCTTC. Translation gives CGARGTSGDYNEQFF.

This clonotype occurred a few times. The rearrangement joins TRBV9 to TRBJ2-5; D is ambiguous. This CDR3 is 15 amino acids long. With 4 bases removed from V and 2 bases from J, the gap between germline ends came to 15 bases. Germline CDR1 SGDLS, CDR2 YYNGEE. Here the CDR3 DNA reads TGTGCCAGCAGCCAGTCATCTTCAGTACAAGAGACCCAGTACTTC. Translating gives CASSQSSSVQETQYF.